Below, 14 T cell receptor beta chains from the same sample are listed, as sequenced in a study of T cell repertoires in cytomegalovirus infection. TCRdb re-called the reads with MiXCR, one entry per CDR3 protein. The data hold approximately 910,000 distinct CDR3 sequences, with about 33% observed a single time. Their recognized antigens are unknown. Sequenced here: cultured CD8+ T cells from PBMCs, sampled from culture after CMV antigen stimulation. The receptor set was obtained from a human donor in good health (CMV status not recorded). Some clones in this sample may be carry-over from other donors' samples.

V gene TRBV9 combines with J gene TRBJ1-1, with a possible D match to TRBD1 (5 bases). The germline gives CDR1 SGDLS, CDR2 YYNGEE. V shed 6 bases and J shed 5 bases, with 8 bases lying between them. This CDR3 is built from 11 residues. As DNA, the CDR3 is TGTGCCAGCACCCGACAGACTGAAGCTTTCTTT. Translated: CASTRQTEAFF.

The genes are TRBV7-2 and TRBJ1-1; 8 nucleotides agree with TRBD1. This CDR3 contains 15 residues. Germline assignment: CDR1 SGHTA and CDR2 FQGNSA. Trimming at V came to 5 bases and at J to 6 bases, leaving 11 bases not matched to a gene. Here the CDR3 reads CASSPRQGWMAEAFF. CDR3 nucleotide sequence: TGTGCCAGCAGCCCGAGACAGGGGTGGATGGCTGAAGCTTTCTTT.

This clonotype appeared a few times. The rearrangement links TRBV4-1 to TRBJ2-2, with a weak D call TRBD2 (5 bases). Trimming shortened V by 1 base and J by 3 bases, and 15 bases separated the two germline ends. Germline CDR1 reads MGHRA; CDR2 reads YSYEKL. This CDR3 spans 17 amino acids. CDR3 sequence reads: CASSQGPSRGHTGELFF. CDR3 sequence (DNA): TGCGCCAGCAGCCAAGGGCCCTCCCGGGGTCACACCGGGGAGCTGTTTTTT.

The chain links TRBV6-2 or TRBV6-3 to TRBJ2-7, with 10 positions matching TRBD1. The germline gives CDR1 MNHEY, CDR2 SVGEGT. With V trimmed by 5 bases and J by 4 bases, 8 bases remained unmatched. CDR3 length: 15 residues. The CDR3: CASSTPRTGGYEQYF. CDR3 in DNA: TGTGCCAGCAGTACTCCTAGGACAGGGGGGTACGAGCAGTACTTC.

V usage is TRBV5-1 and J usage is TRBJ2-1, with TRBD2 matching 11 bases. V trimming: 2 bases; J trimming: 3 bases; junction bases outside the gene matches: 4. This CDR3 contains 16 residues. The germline V gene encodes CDR1 SGHRS and CDR2 YFSETQ. DNA for the CDR3: TGCGCCAGCAGCTTAGCTAGCGGGGGGCTCTACAATGAGCAGTTCTTC. This encodes CASSLASGGLYNEQFF.

This clonotype was seen a handful of times. The rearrangement links TRBV6-2 or TRBV6-3 to TRBJ2-7, with 9 positions matching TRBD1. V shed 7 bases, J shed 1 base, and the junction held 8 bases outside the gene matches. The CDR3 loop spans 15 amino acids. Germline CDR1 is MNHEY and CDR2 is SVGEGT. CDR3 DNA sequence: TGTGCCAGCATTCCCGGGACAGGGTATTCCTACGAGCAGTACGTC. This translates into CASIPGTGYSYEQYV.

A few counts support this clonotype. V usage is TRBV2 and J usage is TRBJ1-2; D is undetermined. Per the germline V gene, CDR1 is SNHLY and CDR2 is FYNNEI. Trimming removed 4 bases at V and 4 bases at J, with 16 bases between. CDR3 size: 15 residues. CDR3 nucleotides: TGTGCCAGCAGTGGATCCCCAGCCAAGGGCTATGGCTACACCTTC. It codes for CASSGSPAKGYGYTF.

In its sample, this clonotype was seen many times. The rearrangement links TRBV7-2 to TRBJ2-7; no firm D call. V was pared by 1 base and J by 6 bases, with 13 bases between. Germline CDR1 SGHTA, CDR2 FQGNSA. CDR3 length: 14 amino acids. CDR3 loop: CASSLDGRVFEQYV. CDR3 bases: TGTGCCAGCAGCTTAGACGGAAGGGTCTTCGAGCAGTACGTC.

This clonotype was observed a handful of times. The chain joins TRBV28 to TRBJ2-1; D remains unclear. CDR1 and CDR2 from the germline V gene are MDHEN and SYDVKM. The CDR3 consists of 15 residues. V was pared by 3 bases and J by 9 bases, with 18 bases between. The CDR3 coding sequence is TGTGCCAGCAGTTTCGAGACCCCAGCCGACACTGAGCAGTTCTTC. It specifies CASSFETPADTEQFF. The entire variable domain, with the rest obtained from reference TRBV28 and TRBJ2-1, is as follows: DVKVTQSSRYLVKRTGEKVFLECVQDMDHENMFWYRQDPGLGLRLIYFSYDVKMKEKGDIPEGYSVSREKKERFSLILESASTNQTSMYLCASSFETPADTEQFFGPGTRLTVL.

The chain links TRBV12-3 or TRBV12-4 to TRBJ2-1; the D gene is possibly TRBD2 (6 bases). V was cut by 7 bases and J by 4 bases, with 14 bases left in between. The CDR3 length is 14 residues. The CDR3 is CASTLEGGYNEQFF. In nucleotides, the CDR3 is TGTGCCAGCACCCTAGAAGGAGGGTACAATGAGCAGTTCTTC.

V gene TRBV11-2 combines with J gene TRBJ2-5; D possibly uses TRBD1 or TRBD2 (5 bases each). CDR1 is SGHAT, CDR2 FQNNGV, per germline. The CDR3 length is 14 residues. V lost 5 bases, J lost 2 bases, and 12 bases lay in between. CDR3 DNA: TGTGCCAGCAGCCGGGGCCCTGAGCAAGAGACCCAGTACTTC. It codes for CASSRGPEQETQYF.

This rearrangement joins TRBV5-6 to TRBJ2-7, with D maybe TRBD1 (6 bases). Germline V gene sequence: CDR1 SGHDT, CDR2 YYEEEE. Trimming shortened V by 2 bases and J by 2 bases, and 11 bases separated the two germline ends. The length of the CDR3 is 14 residues. Here the CDR3 DNA reads TGTGCCAGCAGCTTCGGACAGATAACCTACGAGCAGTACTTC. Protein product: CASSFGQITYEQYF.

The rearrangement uses TRBV27 and TRBJ1-1; the D is unclear. The CDR3 is 11 residues long. Trimming removed 7 bases from V and 7 bases from J, with 10 bases in between. The germline V gene encodes CDR1 MNHEY and CDR2 SMNVEV (reference sequence). CDR3 sequence: CASINNYEAFF. CDR3 in DNA: TGTGCCAGCATCAACAATTATGAAGCTTTCTTT.

This chain connects TRBV6-5 to TRBJ1-2; D is unresolved. The CDR3 is made up of 15 amino acids. Trimming removed 3 bases at V and 3 bases at J, with 14 bases between. Per germline, CDR1 MNHEY and CDR2 SVGAGI. CDR3 loop: CASSYMSLWDYGYTF. The CDR3 DNA is TGTGCCAGCAGTTATATGAGCCTTTGGGACTATGGCTACACCTTC.